This is a list of T cell receptor beta chains from one sample in a study of early T cells in non-severe SARS-CoV-2 infection. TCRdb itself ran the 5' RACE reads through MiXCR, one entry per CDR3 protein. The sample has 65,000 to 80,000 distinct CDR3 sequences, less than 15% seen once. Sequencing input: whole blood. The origin of the receptors is an adult who was a healthcare worker with PCR-confirmed SARS-CoV-2 infection or an uninfected control (not recorded which). Both conserved end residues are part of each CDR3. D genes are given only for firm matches. Rows may omit the clone size; those that give it use once, few, many or a size class.

clone size,D gene,V gene,J gene,CDR3 protein,CDR3 DNA
few,.,TRBV27,TRBJ2-2,CASSLILPPGELFF,TGTGCCAGCAGTTTGATATTACCCCCCGGGGAGCTGTTTTTT
.,.,TRBV7-2,TRBJ1-3,CASSFQGFSGNTIYF,TGTGCCAGCAGCTTTCAGGGGTTCTCTGGAAACACCATATATTTT
many,.,TRBV7-2,TRBJ2-7,CASSYASDSYEQYF,TGTGCCAGCAGCTATGCTAGCGACTCCTACGAGCAGTACTTC
.,.,TRBV6-6,TRBJ2-1,CASSFPVSDYLPGVSNEQFF,TGTGCCAGCAGTTTCCCAGTTTCGGACTACCTACCGGGGGTCTCCAATGAGCAGTTCTTC
many,TRBD1,TRBV6-1,TRBJ1-2,CASSTGTGVVRYGYTF,TGTGCCAGCAGTACTGGAACAGGGGTCGTTAGATATGGCTACACCTTC
many,.,TRBV18,TRBJ1-2,CASSPQAANYGYTF,TGTGCCAGCTCACCACAGGCCGCTAACTATGGCTACACCTTC
.,.,TRBV29-1,TRBJ2-1,CSVVEDSYNEQFF,TGCAGCGTTGTCGAGGACTCCTACAATGAGCAGTTCTTC
many,.,TRBV24-1,TRBJ1-3,CATDRGCSGNTIYF,TGTGCCACCGACAGAGGGTGCTCTGGAAACACCATATATTTT
few,TRBD1,TRBV29-1,TRBJ2-5,CSAPPTGPSETQYF,TGCAGCGCTCCACCGACAGGGCCTTCGGAGACCCAGTACTTC
few,.,TRBV28,TRBJ2-4,CASSFPLGFEGAKNIQYF,TGTGCCAGCAGTTTCCCTCTGGGATTCGAGGGAGCCAAAAACATTCAGTACTTC
.,TRBD1,TRBV11-2,TRBJ1-1,CASSLATGSSTEAFF,TGTGCCAGCAGCTTAGCGACAGGGAGTAGCACTGAAGCTTTCTTT
few,.,TRBV11-2,TRBJ2-1,CASSLIRGSNEQFF,TGTGCCAGCAGCTTAATCCGGGGGTCCAATGAGCAGTTCTTC
many,.,TRBV6-5,TRBJ1-2,CASSYALPNGGYTF,TGTGCCAGCAGTTACGCCCTACCAAACGGAGGCTACACCTTC
.,.,TRBV4-1,TRBJ1-3,CASSREQAHTGNTIYF,TGCGCCAGCAGCCGGGAACAAGCTCACACTGGAAACACCATATATTTT